The following is a TCR beta chain sequence with its context. Contact with a PCR-confirmed or clinician-diagnosed COVID-19 case occurred within 2 weeks of entry. These data belong to a study of blood T cell repertoires in COVID-19. As for the study in general: From T cells, B-cell-depleted T cells, or PBMCs came the material, which was cDNA or gDNA.

The V gene end was trimmed by 6 bases and the J gene end by 5 bases; junction bases not matched to a gene: 5. CDR3 length: 16 residues. CDR1 LGHDT and CDR2 YNNKEL come from the germline V gene (reference sequence). Sequencing was performed with immunoSEQ multiplex PCR; in TCRdb, only in-frame clones are kept and a portion is missing. The top ten clones hold about 1.5% of a sample with around 400,000 clones, about 88% of them seen once. The chain uses TRBV3-1 (or the pseudogene TRBV3-2) and TRBJ2-2; 14 bases agree with TRBD2. The TCR comes from a woman younger than 30 who had been exposed to COVID-19. Specimen: PBMCs or T cells enriched from blood (not recorded which). The CDR3 region is CASRRTSGRSTGELFF. As DNA, the CDR3 is TGTGCCAGCAGGAGGACTAGCGGGAGGAGTACCGGGGAGCTGTTTTTT.